This T cell receptor beta chain was documented in a study of T cells after posttransplantation cyclophosphamide. This clone was counted between two and nine times. Profiling relied on immunoSEQ multiplex PCR, and the TCRdb table lists in-frame clones only, not all of them. The sample carries some 61,000 clones, 85% to 95% recorded once. V gave up 5 bases and J gave up 5 bases, with 12 bases separating them. Germline assignment: CDR1 SGHDN and CDR2 FVKESK. CDR3 length: 14 residues. Sequencing was carried out using PBMCs. The clonotype comes from a woman in her twenties or thirties in good health and a related stem cell transplant donor. This chain connects TRBV14 to TRBJ1-4; TRBD1 is a possible D gene (6 bases). CDR3 sequence reads: CASSENRANEKLFF. The CDR3 bases are TGTGCCAGCAGCGAAAACAGGGCGAATGAAAAACTGTTTTTT.